Described below is a single T cell receptor beta chain sequence and its context. This receptor's antigen is unknown. Base qualities are not recorded, but no much larger clone differs from it by a single base. V is cut back by 6 bases and J by 1 base, with 1 base in the junction unmatched. CDR1 is given as MNHNY and CDR2 as SVGAGI, both from the germline V gene (reference sequence). The CDR3 runs 14 amino acids, cysteine and phenylalanine included. The read is trimmed to its CDR3 DNA, 42 bases read in frame from base 1. This specimen belongs to a study of beta chain features in type 1 diabetes listed by TCRdb under 2018. Background on the whole study: Mean age, gender distribution, total cell number and subset yield were not different between patients and healthy donors. Across all samples, 90 million to 130 million sorted cells were examined, and cell number per subset correlated strongly with RNA yield. The study compared the TCRB repertoires of sorted circulating CD4+ T cell subsets in recently diagnosed type 1 diabetes patients with those in matched healthy donors. Regulatory and stem cell-like memory subsets were obtained from only 8 patients and roughly eight healthy donors, while naive and central memory subsets were obtained from all 30 or so donors. General study outcomes and caveats: Sequencing cDNA rather than genomic DNA could over-represent highly expressing activated cells, although activation and CD3 levels did not differ between groups. At VDJ recombination sites, patients with type 1 diabetes made fewer insertions and deleted more nucleotides, a pattern implying thymic rearrangement abnormalities. Naive, central memory and regulatory TCRB repertoires appeared more similar among patients than among healthy donors. Type 1 diabetes patients showed a moderate but significant shortening of TCRB CDR3 length in all four CD4+ subsets. PCR may preferentially amplify shorter templates, but because patient and control samples were amplified and corrected together, any resulting skew would affect both groups equally. HLA sub-analyses involved small numbers of individuals, so any influence of HLA type on TCRB rearrangement remained unresolved.

The High Capacity cDNA Reverse Transcription Kit was used to reverse transcribe all of the isolated RNA, meaning that expressed TCRB transcripts were what got sequenced. Deep immunoSEQ sequencing was performed on naive, central memory and regulatory T cell samples, with an average of about 3.6 million total reads per sample. Sorted cells were lysed in RLT buffer, and RNA was extracted using DNase-treated RNeasy Micro or Mini kits according to cell number. Each cell subset was processed separately to prevent cross-contamination, with patient and healthy donor samples processed together. The immunoSEQ multiplex PCR was used to amplify TCRB sequences from cDNA, generating 87-bp fragments that spanned the CDR3 region. Amplicons were sequenced on the Illumina HiSeq platform. In the paper's pipeline: Synthetic template baselines were used to correct PCR bias computationally, reads within Hamming distance 2 were collapsed, and singletons that could not be merged were discarded. Reads were aligned to IMGT to assign V, D and J genes, CDR3 length, and insertions or deletions at six rearrangement sites. Within each subset, clonotype counts were normalized to sorted cell number, after which true diversity and Gini coefficients were computed with the tcR R package. The overlap coefficient, calculated on TCRB nucleotide sequences, was used to measure repertoire sharing. TCRdb obtained this table from immuneACCESS and retained in-frame rearrangements with V and J assigned. These tables miss some clones; where compared with another copy, unresolved V genes account for less than half of the shortfall, and the remainder is unexplained. V and J calls and clone size are those listed in that table; D and trimming were worked out from the DNA. The sample has tens of thousands of clones on record, about 50% of them singletons. Of the sample, 0.65% to 0.85% is held by the ten largest clones.

Each donor gave one peripheral blood draw, approximately 120 mL on average, collected into heparinised tubes. A BD FACSAria II and a panel including CD45RO, CCR7, CD25, CD127, CD95 and CD27 were used to sort naive, central memory, regulatory and stem cell-like memory CD4+ T cells. Every sorted population had a purity above 95%. Right away, PBMCs were isolated by Lymphoprep density gradient centrifugation and were stained directly, with no culture step. So that batch effects would be minimized, each experiment stained and sorted samples in pairs, pairing one healthy donor with one patient. The specimen sequenced was central memory CD4+ T cells from blood. The V and J genes are TRBV6-6 and TRBJ2-3; TRBD1 aligns with 10 central bases. This TCR was sampled from a man aged 30 to 45 with type 1 diabetes. CDR3 region: CASRGTGGTDTQYF. The bases are TGTGCCAGCAGGGGGACAGGGGGCACAGATACGCAGTATTTT.